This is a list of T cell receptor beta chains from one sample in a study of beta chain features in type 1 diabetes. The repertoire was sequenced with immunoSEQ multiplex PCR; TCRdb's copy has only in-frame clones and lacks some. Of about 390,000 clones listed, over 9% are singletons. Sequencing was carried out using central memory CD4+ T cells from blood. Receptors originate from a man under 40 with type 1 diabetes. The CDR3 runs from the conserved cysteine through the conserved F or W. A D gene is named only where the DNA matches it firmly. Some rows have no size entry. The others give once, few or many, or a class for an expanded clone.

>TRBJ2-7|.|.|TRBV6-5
TGTGCCAGCAGTACCTACTCCTACGAGCAGTACTTC
CASSTYSYEQYF
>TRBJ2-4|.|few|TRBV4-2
TGTGCCAGCAGCAAATTAGGTGACTCCAATCGAGCCAAAAACATTCAGTACTTC
CASSKLGDSNRAKNIQYF
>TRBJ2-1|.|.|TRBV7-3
TGTGCCAGCAGCTTAAAGTTGTCGGCTAACCGAAGGGGGGAGCAGTTCTTC
CASSLKLSANRRGEQFF
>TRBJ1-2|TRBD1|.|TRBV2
TGTGCCAGCAGTGACCTATCGGGACAGGGCAACTATGGCTACACCTTC
CASSDLSGQGNYGYTF
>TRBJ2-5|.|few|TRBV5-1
TGCGCCAGCAGCTTCAACAGGGAGGAGACCCAGTACTTC
CASSFNREETQYF
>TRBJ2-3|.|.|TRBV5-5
TGTGCCAGCAGCTTTTGGGGGGGCACAGATACGCAGTATTTT
CASSFWGGTDTQYF
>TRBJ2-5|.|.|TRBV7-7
TGTGCTAGCAGTCCACTAGGACTCCCACAAGAGACCCAGTACTTC
CASSPLGLPQETQYF
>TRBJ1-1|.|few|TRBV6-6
TGTGCCAGCAGTAGCCGGGACCAGAACACTGAAGCTTTCTTT
CASSSRDQNTEAFF
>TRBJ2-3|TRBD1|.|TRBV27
TGTGCCAGCAGTTCTACAGGGGTCGGGGACACAGATACGCAGTATTTT
CASSSTGVGDTDTQYF
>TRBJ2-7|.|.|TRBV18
TGTGCCAGCTCCCAGGTGGGCGGAGTCTACGAGCAGTACTTC
CASSQVGGVYEQYF
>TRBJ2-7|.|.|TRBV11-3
TGTGCCAGCAGCTTAGATCAGGGCAGGGAGGTATACTTC
CASSLDQGREVYF
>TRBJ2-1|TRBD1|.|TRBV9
TGTGCCAGCAGCGCGCGACAGGGGGCATTCGACAATGAGCAGTTCTTC
CASSARQGAFDNEQFF
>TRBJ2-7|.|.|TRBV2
TGTGCCAGCAGAGCCACCTTCCACTACAAGCAGTACTTC
CASRATFHYKQYF
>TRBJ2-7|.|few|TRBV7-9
TGTGCCAGCAGTTCAGGGATCTACGAGCAGTACTTC
CASSSGIYEQYF
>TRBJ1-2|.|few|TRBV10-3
TGTGCCAGCAGTCCCACGGGACATAACTATGGCTACACCTTC
CASSPTGHNYGYTF
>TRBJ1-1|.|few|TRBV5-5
TGTGCCAGCAGCTTTTTTGGGGGCTTCGGTGAAGCTTTCTTT
CASSFFGGFGEAFF
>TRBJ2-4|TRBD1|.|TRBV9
TGTGCCAGCAGCGTAGCAACCCGACAGGGGAAGAACATTCAGTACTTC
CASSVATRQGKNIQYF
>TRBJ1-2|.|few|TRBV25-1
TGTGCCAGCAGTGAATATCCCGGTGGCTACACCTTC
CASSEYPGGYTF
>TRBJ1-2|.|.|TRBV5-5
TGTGCCAGCATCCCTACCCGACGAGGTGGCTATGGCTACACCTTC
CASIPTRRGGYGYTF
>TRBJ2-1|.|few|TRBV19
TGTGCCAGTAGTAGTCCGACTTCCCGCTCCTACAATGAGCAGTTCTTC
CASSSPTSRSYNEQFF
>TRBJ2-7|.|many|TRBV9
TGTGCCAGCAGCGTAGCCCCTGGCGGGGGCGCCGAGCAGTACTTC
CASSVAPGGGAEQYF
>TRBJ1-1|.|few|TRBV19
TGTGCCAGTAGTACAGGGAGCACTGAAGCTTTCTTT
CASSTGSTEAFF
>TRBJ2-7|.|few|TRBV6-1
TGTGCCAGCAGTGAAACACTTCACTACGAGCAGTACTTC
CASSETLHYEQYF
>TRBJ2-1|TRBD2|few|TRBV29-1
TGCAGCGCCGGGACTAGCGGGAATCTTGAGCAGTTCTTC
CSAGTSGNLEQFF
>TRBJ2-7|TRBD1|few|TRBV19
TGTGCCAGTAGACCTACAATGGACAGGGCCAACGAGCAGTACTTC
CASRPTMDRANEQYF
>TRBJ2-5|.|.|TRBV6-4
TGTGCCAGCAGTGGGGGGTCCCCCGGAGAGACCCAGTACTTC
CASSGGSPGETQYF
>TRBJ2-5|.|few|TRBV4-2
TGTGCCAGCAGTCCCTCGGGTCAGGAGACCCAGTACTTC
CASSPSGQETQYF
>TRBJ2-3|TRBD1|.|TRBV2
TGTGCCAGCAGTGAATATGGACAGGGGGTCACAGATACGCAGTATTTT
CASSEYGQGVTDTQYF
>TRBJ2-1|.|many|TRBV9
TGTGCCAGCAGCCCGACGGGGGATAGCTCCTACAATGAGCAGTTCTTC
CASSPTGDSSYNEQFF
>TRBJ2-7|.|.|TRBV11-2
TGTGCCAGCAGCCCCCTAAGCTCCTACGAGCAGTACTTC
CASSPLSSYEQYF
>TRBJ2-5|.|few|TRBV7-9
TGTGCCAGCAGCTTAGACTTATACAGAGTTAGTCAAGAGACCCAGTACTTC
CASSLDLYRVSQETQYF
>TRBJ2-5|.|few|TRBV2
TGTGCCAGCAGTGGGACGGAGTACCAAGAGACCCAGTACTTC
CASSGTEYQETQYF
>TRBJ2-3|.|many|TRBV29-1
TGCAGCGAGGGGGTAGGGGCAGATACGCAGTATTTT
CSEGVGADTQYF
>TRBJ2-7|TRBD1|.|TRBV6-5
TGTGCCAGCAGTACCGCTCCGGGACAGGGTTACGAGCAGTACTTC
CASSTAPGQGYEQYF
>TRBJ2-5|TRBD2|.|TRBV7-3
TGTGCCAGCAGCCTTCGGGAGGGGAGAGAGACCCAGTACTTC
CASSLREGRETQYF
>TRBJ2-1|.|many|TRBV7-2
TGTGCCAGCAGCGCTCCGGGGAGGAATGAGCAGTTCTTC
CASSAPGRNEQFF
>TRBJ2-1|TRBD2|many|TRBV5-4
TGTGCCAGCAGCCAAGAAAGCGGGAGGGCCGGCGGGCAGTTCTTC
CASSQESGRAGGQFF
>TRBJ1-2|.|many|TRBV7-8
TGTGCCAGCAGCCATGGACAGTCCTATTTCTTC
CASSHGQSYFF
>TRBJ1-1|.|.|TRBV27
TGTGCCAGCAGTTCCTTCGGGACCCAGAAGACTGAAGCTTTCTTT
CASSSFGTQKTEAFF
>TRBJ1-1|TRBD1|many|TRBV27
TGTGCCAGTTGGACAGGGCCTGAAGCTTTCTTT
CASWTGPEAFF
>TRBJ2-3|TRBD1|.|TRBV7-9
TGTGCCAGCAGCTTAGGGGGACAGGGAATGACAGATACGCAGTATTTT
CASSLGGQGMTDTQYF
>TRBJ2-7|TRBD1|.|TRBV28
TGTGCCAGCAGTTTCCCCGACAGGGACCGCCACGAGCAGTACTTC
CASSFPDRDRHEQYF
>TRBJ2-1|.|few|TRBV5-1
TGCGCCAGCAGCTTGACGGGAAACTCCTACAATGAGCAGTTCTTC
CASSLTGNSYNEQFF
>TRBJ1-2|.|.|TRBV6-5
TGTGCCAGCAGGACGGACCGGGACTATGGCTACACCTTC
CASRTDRDYGYTF
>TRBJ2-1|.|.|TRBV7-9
TGTGCCAGCACTGGGGAGACCTCTTACAATGAGCAGTTCTTC
CASTGETSYNEQFF
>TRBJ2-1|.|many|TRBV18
TGTGCCAGCTCACCTCACCTTGGGGCGATGGATGAGCAGTTCTTC
CASSPHLGAMDEQFF
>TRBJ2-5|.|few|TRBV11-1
TGTGCCAGCAGCTTGGAAGGGACGGAGACCCAGTACTTC
CASSLEGTETQYF
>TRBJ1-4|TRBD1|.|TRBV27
TGTGCCAGCAGTTCCCAGGGGGCGCGTACTAATGAAAAACTGTTTTTT
CASSSQGARTNEKLFF
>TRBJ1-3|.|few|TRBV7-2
TGTGCCAGCAGCCCCGGGACACTTTCTGGAAACACCATATATTTT
CASSPGTLSGNTIYF
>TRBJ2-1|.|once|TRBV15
TGTGCCACCAGCAGAGAGCGGGGATCCTACAATGAGCAGTTCTTC
CATSRERGSYNEQFF
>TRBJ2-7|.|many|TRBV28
TGTGCCAGCAGTTTCCCCATGTCAGCTCCGTACTTC
CASSFPMSAPYF
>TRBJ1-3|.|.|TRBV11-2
TGTGCCAGCAGCTTAGATGGAAACACCATATATTTT
CASSLDGNTIYF
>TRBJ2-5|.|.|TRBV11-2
TGTGCCAGCAGCTTACGGAGTGAGACCCAGTACTTC
CASSLRSETQYF
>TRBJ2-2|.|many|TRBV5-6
TGTGCCAGCAGCTTTAGGGACACCGGGGAGCTGTTTTTT
CASSFRDTGELFF